This T cell receptor beta chain was sequenced during a study of T cells after yellow fever vaccination. Trimming shortened V by 0 bases and J by 7 bases, and 9 bases separated the two germline ends. Germline V lookup: CDR1 SGHRS, CDR2 YFSETQ. This CDR3 spans 13 amino acids. TCRdb re-called the 5' RACE reads with MiXCR, one entry per CDR3 protein. Of 300,000 to 350,000 distinct CDR3 sequences listed, around 3.9% are singletons. The material sequenced was PBMCs, taken 5 days after the yellow fever booster vaccination. The sequence was obtained from a man aged 18 to 29 who received the YFV17D yellow fever vaccine. The chain uses TRBV5-1 and TRBJ2-3; D not resolved. The CDR3 sequence: CASSLDSRYTQYF. The CDR3 nucleotides read TGCGCCAGCAGCTTGGATTCACGGTATACGCAGTATTTT.